This T cell receptor beta chain was identified in a study of T cell repertoires in cytomegalovirus infection. Study-wide background: Both CMV infection and a matching HLA type were indicated by public TCR beta signatures.

Overall study results and limits: Dominating the ex vivo response were TCR beta clonotypes that were CMV-specific and HLA-C-restricted. Cumulative public TCR beta family frequency identified CMV carriers with the relevant HLA.

In its sample, this clonotype was seen many times. What it binds is not known. TCRdb re-called the reads with MiXCR, one entry per CDR3 protein. The data show 150,000 to 200,000 distinct CDR3 sequences, approximately 9.7% seen once. V was trimmed by 0 bases and J by 1 base, leaving 19 bases between them. Germline loops: CDR1 SGHRS, CDR2 YFSETQ. This CDR3 contains 19 residues. The chain joins TRBV5-1 to TRBJ2-2; no clear D gene. The receptor comes from a human donor in good health (CMV status not recorded). Some clones in this sample may be carry-over from other donors' samples. Sequencing was carried out using PBMCs. The CDR3 spells CASSLVFSKSTKNTGELFF. The DNA for the CDR3 is TGCGCCAGCAGCTTGGTCTTTAGCAAGTCCACGAAGAACACCGGGGAGCTGTTTTTT.